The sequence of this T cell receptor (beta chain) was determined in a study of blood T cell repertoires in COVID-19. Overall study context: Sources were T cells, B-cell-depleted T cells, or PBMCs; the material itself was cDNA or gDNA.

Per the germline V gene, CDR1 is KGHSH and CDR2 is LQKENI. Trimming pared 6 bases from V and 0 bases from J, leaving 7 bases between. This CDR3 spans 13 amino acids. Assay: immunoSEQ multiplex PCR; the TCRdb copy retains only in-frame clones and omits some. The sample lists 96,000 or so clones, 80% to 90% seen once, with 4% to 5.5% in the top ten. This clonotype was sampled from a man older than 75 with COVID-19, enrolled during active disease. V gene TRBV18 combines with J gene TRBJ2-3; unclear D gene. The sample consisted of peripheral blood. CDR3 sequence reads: CASSPSSTDTQYF. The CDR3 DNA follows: TGTGCCAGCTCTCCTTCTAGCACAGATACGCAGTATTTT.